The text below deals with one T cell receptor (beta chain). Profiled with immunoSEQ multiplex PCR; TCRdb holds only in-frame clones, not every one. The repertoire holds roughly 150,000 clones, with about 91% as singletons. Looked up from germline, CDR1 is MNHEY and CDR2 is SVGAGI. The trim removed 0 bases at V and 4 bases at J, leaving 4 bases unmatched. The CDR3 is 16 amino acids. The source of the sample is a study of T cell responses to AZD1222 COVID-19 vaccine. This material consisted of peripheral blood, taken on day 0 of MenACWY control vaccination. The chain links TRBV6-5 to TRBJ1-1; 11 bases match TRBD1. This sequence originates from an adult in good health. Written as DNA, the CDR3 is TGTGCCAGCAGTTACTCTCCGGGACAGGGGGGCACTGAAGCTTTCTTT. Translated, it gives CASSYSPGQGGTEAFF.